The present entry profiles one T cell receptor beta chain with its context. Here immunoSEQ multiplex PCR was the method, and the copy in TCRdb shows in-frame clones only, minus some. This table holds 1,500 to 2,000 clones, about 77% found once. This entry is derived from a study of T cell clonotyping in hematopoietic cell transplantation. Germline V gene sequence: CDR1 MGHDK, CDR2 SYGVNS. V lost 1 base to trimming and J lost 5 bases, with 8 bases between them. The CDR3 sequence is 14 residues long. Specimen: peripheral blood mononuclear cells. The V call is TRBV25-1, the J call TRBJ1-4; D call uncertain. The receptor comes from a man aged 25-45 years in good health. Some clones in this sample may be carry-over from other donors' samples. The CDR3 sequence: CASSEWAENEKLFF. The DNA of the CDR3 is TGTGCCAGCAGTGAATGGGCTGAAAATGAAAAACTGTTTTTT.